The next 8 T cell receptor beta chains were all read from a single sample in a study of T cell repertoires in cytomegalovirus infection. Antigens of these TCRs are unknown. TCRdb called the reads again in MiXCR, with one record for every CDR3 protein. The repertoire holds approximately 990,000 distinct CDR3 sequences, with roughly 30% as singletons. The sample here was cultured CD8+ T cells from PBMCs, taken from culture after CMV antigen stimulation. The receptors shown here come from a human donor in good health (CMV status not recorded). Some clones in this sample may be carry-over from other donors' samples.

The chain combines TRBV29-1 with TRBJ1-1; D unresolved. Germline assignment: CDR1 SQVTM and CDR2 ANQGSEA. CDR3 length: 13 amino acids. With 2 bases removed from V and 6 bases from J, the gap between germline ends came to 13 bases. CDR3 loop: CSVETVGRAEAFF. The CDR3 bases are TGCAGCGTTGAAACAGTAGGGAGGGCTGAAGCTTTCTTT.

V is TRBV7-9 and J is TRBJ1-1; D is ambiguous. Trimming cost V 2 bases and J 3 bases, with 10 bases left between them. Germline V lookup: CDR1 SEHNR, CDR2 FQNEAQ (reference sequence). This CDR3 region has 14 residues. CDR3 DNA sequence: TGTGCCAGCAGCTTACGGGGAACCGACACTGAAGCTTTCTTT. Translating gives CASSLRGTDTEAFF.

The V and J genes are TRBV12-3 or TRBV12-4 and TRBJ2-3; 7 bases map to TRBD1. The CDR3 has 15 residues. V dropped 2 bases and J dropped 2; count of bases not matched to a gene: 4. CDR3 residues: CASSLRGHLTDTQYF. The DNA of the CDR3 is TGTGCCAGCAGTTTAAGGGGGCACCTCACAGATACGCAGTATTTT.

This clonotype was seen only a few times. The V and J genes are TRBV28 and TRBJ1-1, with a tentative D call TRBD1 (5 bases). Germline loops: CDR1 MDHEN, CDR2 SYDVKM. V was trimmed by 4 bases and J by 4 bases, leaving 16 bases between them. The CDR3 contains 15 residues. The CDR3 is CASSWVQLGTTEAFF. The CDR3 coding sequence is TGTGCCAGCAGTTGGGTGCAACTTGGGACCACTGAAGCTTTCTTT.

CDR3 sequence (DNA): TGTGCCAGCAGCTTGACCTACAGGGGCCAAATCGACAATGAGCAGTTCTTC. Translated, it gives CASSLTYRGQIDNEQFF. The chain uses TRBV5-6 and TRBJ2-1, with 7 bases that match TRBD1. Germline loops: CDR1 SGHDT, CDR2 YYEEEE. The CDR3 consists of 17 residues. V lost 1 base to trimming and J lost 5 bases; unmatched junction nucleotides: 12.

This clonotype was recorded at least ten times. The CDR3 nucleotides are TGTGCCAGCAGCAAACTAGCGGGGGTCATCGATGAGCAGTTCTTC. It translates to CASSKLAGVIDEQFF. V gene TRBV7-2 combines with J gene TRBJ2-1; TRBD2 matches at 11 bases. V dropped 5 bases and J dropped 8; count of bases not matched to a gene: 8. The germline V gene encodes CDR1 SGHTA and CDR2 FQGNSA. The CDR3 runs to 15 residues.

CDR3 in amino acids: CSASLTHLNTEAFF. The CDR3, as DNA: TGCAGTGCTAGCCTGACACACTTAAACACTGAAGCTTTCTTT. V and J are TRBV20-1 and TRBJ1-1, with no clear D. Trimming left V 3 bases short and J 2 bases short, with 13 bases between. CDR3 size: 14 residues. The germline V gene has CDR1 DFQATT and CDR2 SNEGSKA (reference sequence).

Worth noting for this clonotype: Since a much larger clone is just one base distant, this may be a read error. The chain has TRBV7-6 and TRBJ2-3; D remains unclear. The V gene's germline CDR1 is SGHVS and CDR2 FNYEAQ. The CDR3 loop spans 12 amino acids. Trimming stripped 6 bases from V and 0 bases from J, with 4 bases between. The CDR3 sequence: CASRASTDTQYF. The DNA of the CDR3 is TGTGCCAGCAGAGCTAGCACAGATACGCAGTATTTT.